The 5 T cell receptor beta chains below all came from one sample that was sequenced in a study of control samples from healthy donors and cancer patients. The protocol was immunoSEQ multiplex PCR, while the TCRdb copy is restricted to in-frame clones and leaves out a portion. The sample has 190,000 or so clones, over 80% seen once. Sequenced sample: blood. The source is a young man in good health.

This clone occurred once. The gene calls are TRBV14 and TRBJ1-1; D is uncertain. Trimming stripped 3 bases from V and 1 base from J, with 12 bases between. The CDR3 length is 15 residues. Germline V gene lookup returns CDR1 SGHDN and CDR2 FVKESK. The CDR3 loop reads CASSQAWGANTEAFF. In DNA form, the CDR3 reads TGTGCCAGCAGCCAGGCTTGGGGTGCGAACACTGAAGCTTTCTTT.

V usage is TRBV6-5 and J usage is TRBJ2-6, with D unresolved. Germline-derived CDR1 and CDR2 are MNHEY and SVGAGI. V was cut by 7 bases and J by 0 bases, with 4 bases left in between. This CDR3 has 13 residues. This CDR3 reads CASKGSGANVLTF. DNA of the CDR3: TGTGCCAGCAAGGGCTCTGGGGCCAACGTCCTGACTTTC.

This rearrangement joins TRBV27 to TRBJ2-3; D not certain. CDR1 and CDR2 (germline): MNHEY, SMNVEV (reference sequence). The CDR3 is 18 amino acids. The V end was cut by 3 bases, the J end by 3 bases, with 22 bases between. The CDR3 sequence: CASSLVSRTPNKTDTQYF. In nucleotides, the CDR3 is TGTGCCAGCAGTTTGGTTAGCAGGACCCCCAATAAGACAGATACGCAGTATTTT.

The V call is TRBV10-2, the J call TRBJ2-3; 9 bases map to TRBD2. Looked up from germline, CDR1 is WSHSY and CDR2 is SAAADI. V dropped 1 base and J dropped 3; count of bases not matched to a gene: 5. The CDR3 extends over 16 amino acids. CDR3 nucleotides: TGCGCCAGCAGTGAGTTGGCGGGGGGGCCGACAGATACGCAGTATTTT. This codes for CASSELAGGPTDTQYF.

The genes are TRBV4-1 and TRBJ1-6; D call uncertain. Germline CDR1 is MGHRA and CDR2 is YSYEKL. This CDR3 contains 15 residues. Deletions cut 0 bases from V and 7 bases from J, with 10 bases between. The CDR3, as DNA: TGCGCCAGCAGCCAAGAGGTGGCAGCCAATTCACCCCTCCACTTT. Its protein product is CASSQEVAANSPLHF.